Listed below are T cell receptor beta chains from one sample, sequenced in a study of OX40 agonist ivuxolimab in advanced cancers. Libraries were prepared by immunoSEQ multiplex PCR; TCRdb keeps only in-frame clonotypes and omits some of them. In the table there are about 77,000 clones, roughly 91% of which are singletons. This sample comprised CD4+ or CD8+ T cells sorted from blood, obtained in a trial of the OX40 agonist ivuxolimab. The receptors come from an adult with an advanced solid tumor such as melanoma, head and neck, liver or kidney cancer. The CDR3 runs from the conserved cysteine through the conserved F or W. A D gene is named only where the DNA matches it firmly. Rows may omit the clone size; those that give it use once, few, many or a size class.

d_gene	v_gene	abundance	j_gene	CDR3nt	CDR3aa
-	TRBV5-3	-	TRBJ1-4	TGTGCCAGAAGCTTGGAGTCAGGGCATGAAAAACTGTTTTTT	CARSLESGHEKLFF
TRBD1	TRBV28	-	TRBJ2-3	TGTGCCAGCAGTCGGACAGGTCCCTTGAAAATATATTTT	CASSRTGPLKIYF
-	TRBV29-1	-	TRBJ1-2	TGCAGCGTTGATCCGGGGAATGGCTACACCTTC	CSVDPGNGYTF
TRBD2	TRBV11-3	-	TRBJ2-1	TGTGCCAGCAGCTTGCAACCGGGACTAGGAGCTCTTCAGTTCTTC	CASSLQPGLGALQFF
-	TRBV5-6	-	TRBJ2-3	TGTGCCAGCAGCTTGTTTTCATCGGATACGCAGTATTTT	CASSLFSSDTQYF
-	TRBV7-9	-	TRBJ1-1	TGTGCCAGCAGCCAACCCCTCGACGGTGCTGAAGCTTTCTTT	CASSQPLDGAEAFF
TRBD1	TRBV6-6	few	TRBJ1-2	TGTGCCAGCAGTCCGGACAGGGCCTATGGCTACACCTTC	CASSPDRAYGYTF
-	TRBV14	few	TRBJ1-1	TGTGCCAGCACGGGCCAGCTGAACACTGAAGCTTTCTTT	CASTGQLNTEAFF
TRBD1	TRBV7-2	-	TRBJ2-5	TGTGCCAGCACCCAACAGGGGTGGGAGACCCAGTACTTC	CASTQQGWETQYF
TRBD2	TRBV5-1	-	TRBJ2-7	TGCGCCAGCAGCCTGGGGGATCCCGGGACTAGCGCCAGAAGTGGGCTCCTCGAGCAGTACTTC	CASSLGDPGTSARSGLLEQYF
-	TRBV28	-	TRBJ2-1	TGTGCCAGCCTTGGGCTGCGCAGCAATGAGCAGTTCTTC	CASLGLRSNEQFF
-	TRBV2	once	TRBJ2-5	TGTGCCAGCAGGCAAAGGGAGACCCAGTACTTC	CASRQRETQYF
TRBD2	TRBV5-1	-	TRBJ2-3	TGCGCCAGCAGTAAAAGACTAGCGGATAGCACAGATACGCAGTATTTT	CASSKRLADSTDTQYF
TRBD2	TRBV5-1	few	TRBJ2-3	TGCGCCAGCAGCAGGGGACTAGCGGACTTACTTAGCACAGATACGCAGTATTTT	CASSRGLADLLSTDTQYF
TRBD1	TRBV7-8	-	TRBJ1-2	TGTGCCAGCAGCCCCCGGCCTCGGGACAGCTACTATGGCTACACCTTC	CASSPRPRDSYYGYTF
-	TRBV11-3	once	TRBJ2-7	TGTGCCAGCAGCTTAGCTGCTTCAGGGGTCGAGCAGTACTTC	CASSLAASGVEQYF
-	TRBV7-2	-	TRBJ1-1	TGTGCCAGCAGCTTATTGGGGGGCGGTTGGAACACTGAAGCTTTCTTT	CASSLLGGGWNTEAFF
TRBD1	TRBV6-1	-	TRBJ1-2	TGTGCCAGCAGGACAGGGGGCAACTATGGCTACACCTTC	CASRTGGNYGYTF
TRBD2	TRBV5-1	once	TRBJ2-1	TGCGCCAGCAGCCCAGGACTAGCGGGGGATGAGCAGTTCTTC	CASSPGLAGDEQFF
TRBD2	TRBV6-5	-	TRBJ2-7	TGTGCCAGCAGTTACTCCGGGACAGCGGGGGGCTACGAGCAGTACTTC	CASSYSGTAGGYEQYF
TRBD1	TRBV11-2	-	TRBJ2-3	TGTGCCAGCAGCCATCCCCCCGGGACAGGGTTTGGAGATACGCAGTATTTT	CASSHPPGTGFGDTQYF
-	TRBV7-3	once	TRBJ2-1	TGTGCCAGCAGCCCTCGGATCGGGGGCAGTGAGCAGTTCTTC	CASSPRIGGSEQFF
TRBD1	TRBV5-1	-	TRBJ1-1	TGCGCCAGCAGCTTGTCAGGGGGCACTGAAGCTTTCTTT	CASSLSGGTEAFF
TRBD2	TRBV19	-	TRBJ2-3	TGTGCCAGTAGTATACGGACTAGCGGCGGAGATACGCAGTATTTT	CASSIRTSGGDTQYF
-	TRBV29-1	-	TRBJ1-1	TGCAGCGTCGACAAATCGGGGCAGCGGACTGAAGCTTTCTTT	CSVDKSGQRTEAFF
-	TRBV10-3	-	TRBJ1-1	TGTGCCATCAGTGAGTCGTTATGGAAGAGCACATTTGAAGCTTTCTTT	CAISESLWKSTFEAFF
TRBD2	TRBV7-2	-	TRBJ2-7	TGTGCCAGCAGCTTAGTAGGCGGGGGGACCGACTCCTACGAGCAGTACTTC	CASSLVGGGTDSYEQYF
-	TRBV28	-	TRBJ2-3	TGTGCCAGCAGTTTAGGGACCCCCATAGATACGCAGTATTTT	CASSLGTPIDTQYF
-	TRBV27	-	TRBJ2-6	TGTGCCAGCAGGCTGAGGGCGGGAGGGGCCAACGTCCTGACTTTC	CASRLRAGGANVLTF
-	TRBV10-3	-	TRBJ2-2	TGTGCCATCAGTGCTACAGGGGGACTAATCACCGGGGAGCTGTTTTTT	CAISATGGLITGELFF
TRBD1	TRBV7-2	-	TRBJ1-3	TGTGCCAGCAGCCTTTCCGGGACAGCCTCTGGAAACACCATATATTTT	CASSLSGTASGNTIYF
-	TRBV27	-	TRBJ2-1	TGTGCCAGCAGCTTTAGGGGGGTGGGTTATAGTGAGCAGTTCTTC	CASSFRGVGYSEQFF
-	TRBV6-1	-	TRBJ2-7	TGTGCCAGCAGTGAAAGCGCGGGCAGCGCCTATACGTACGAGCAGTACTTC	CASSESAGSAYTYEQYF
-	TRBV28	-	TRBJ1-5	TGTGCCAGCAGCCGGACATTACAGCCCCAGCATTTT	CASSRTLQPQHF
-	TRBV15	-	TRBJ2-1	TGTGCCACCAGCAACGAAATTTACAATGAGCAGTTCTTC	CATSNEIYNEQFF
-	TRBV28	-	TRBJ2-1	TGTGCCAGCAGTTCGACTGGATTCTCCTACAATGAGCAGTTCTTC	CASSSTGFSYNEQFF
-	TRBV14	-	TRBJ2-3	TGTGCCAGCAGCCAAGAGGCGACGCAGTATTTT	CASSQEATQYF
-	TRBV4-2	once	TRBJ2-5	TGTGCCAGCAGCCTGACGACTTACCAAGAGACCCAGTACTTC	CASSLTTYQETQYF
-	TRBV5-6	once	TRBJ1-2	TGTGCCAGCAGCCGTCAGGGAGGAGATGGCTACACCTTC	CASSRQGGDGYTF
-	TRBV28	few	TRBJ1-4	TGTGCCAGCAGTTTTTTCGGGCTTCGGGGTGAAAAACTGTTTTTT	CASSFFGLRGEKLFF
-	TRBV10-3	-	TRBJ1-1	TGTGCCATCCAAAAGTTGGGTAGGGGAGGGACTGAAGCTTTCTTT	CAIQKLGRGGTEAFF
-	TRBV19	-	TRBJ1-1	TGTGCCAGTAGGGACACCGTGAACACTGAAGCTTTCTTT	CASRDTVNTEAFF
-	TRBV11-3	-	TRBJ1-1	TGTGCCAGCAGCTTAGAAAGGTGGACGGGCGCTTTCTTT	CASSLERWTGAFF
TRBD1	TRBV6-5	-	TRBJ1-1	TGTGCCAGCAGTTACTCTTGGACAGGGGCGAACACTGAAGCTTTCTTT	CASSYSWTGANTEAFF